Below are 28 T cell receptor beta chains sequenced from a single sample in a study of T cells in Graves' hyperthyroidism and ophthalmopathy. Amplification yielded TCR beta CDR3 regions, with RNA transcripts as the source. HTBI primers were used for first-round RT-PCR of the TCR CDR3. TCRdb redid the calling of the multiplex PCR reads with MiXCR, one entry per CDR3 protein. The data show roughly 380,000 distinct CDR3 sequences, around 13% seen once. The sample comprised blood. These receptors all stem from a woman aged 18-29 years with Graves' hyperthyroidism.

The sample holds many counts of this clonotype. V and J are TRBV7-9 and TRBJ1-1; D is uncertain. Trimming left V 1 base short and J 0 bases short, with 6 bases between. The length of the CDR3 is 14 residues. Germline lookup yields CDR1 SEHNR and CDR2 FQNEAQ (reference sequence). The CDR3 bases are TGTGCCAGCAGCTTAGGACGGCTGAACACTGAAGCTTTCTTT. This translates into CASSLGRLNTEAFF. Complete variable domain (other parts from reference TRBV7-9 and TRBJ1-1): DTGVSQNPRHKITKRGQNVTFRCDPISEHNRLYWYRQTLGQGPEFLTYFQNEAQLEKSRLLSDRFSAERPKGSFSTLEIQRTEQGDSAMYLCASSLGRLNTEAFFGQGTRLTVV.

This clonotype was detected a few times. The chain joins TRBV30 to TRBJ2-1, with 7 bases identical to TRBD2. The V gene's germline CDR1 is GTSNPN and CDR2 SVGIG (reference sequence). V shed 5 bases and J 8 bases; nucleotides not matched to a gene: 15. CDR3 size: 15 residues. The CDR3 reads CAWAEGTPREDEQFF. The CDR3 DNA reads TGTGCCTGGGCGGAGGGGACTCCACGGGAGGATGAGCAGTTCTTC.

At least ten counts were recorded for this clonotype. V gene TRBV6-2 or TRBV6-3 combines with J gene TRBJ1-1; the match to TRBD1 covers 7 bases. CDR1 MNHEY and CDR2 SVGEGT come from the germline V gene. The V and J ends lost 0 bases and 7 bases, in that order; junction bases with no gene match: 14. The CDR3 has 17 amino acids. CDR3 amino acids: CASSYSLDPIRDSEAFF. In nucleotides, the CDR3 is TGTGCCAGCAGTTACTCGTTAGATCCTATCCGGGACAGTGAAGCTTTCTTT.

This clonotype appeared many times. The chain is built from TRBV11-1 and TRBJ2-7; either TRBD1 or TRBD2 may fit D (5 bases each). In germline, CDR1 is SGHAT, CDR2 FQDESV (reference sequence). CDR3 length: 13 amino acids. V lost 1 base and J lost 6, with 10 bases in between. This CDR3 reads CASSLGGNTEQYF. CDR3 nucleotide sequence: TGTGCCAGCAGCTTAGGGGGGAATACCGAGCAGTACTTC.

This clonotype came up a few times. The CDR3 DNA sequence: TGTGCCAGCACCCCGAGCAACTCCTACGAGCAGTACTTC. This translates into CASTPSNSYEQYF. This chain connects TRBV2 to TRBJ2-7; no firm D call. The germline V and J ends were trimmed by 7 bases and 0 bases, with 10 bases remaining between them. CDR3 length: 13 amino acids. Germline V gene data show CDR1 as SNHLY and CDR2 as FYNNEI.

This clonotype was detected ten times or more. The rearrangement links TRBV11-2 to TRBJ2-3; 9 bases map to TRBD2. Per germline, CDR1 SGHAT and CDR2 FQNNGV. This CDR3 region has 14 residues. With V trimmed by 1 base and J by 4 bases, 0 bases remained unmatched. The chain's CDR3 is CASSLGGRADTQYF. The DNA for the CDR3 is TGTGCCAGCAGCTTAGGCGGGAGGGCAGATACGCAGTATTTT.

This clonotype was counted at least ten times. J is TRBJ2-5 and V is TRBV27; a weak D match, TRBD1 (5 bases). Trimming stripped 3 bases from V and 7 bases from J, with 21 bases between. Per germline, CDR1 MNHEY and CDR2 SMNVEV (reference sequence). CDR3 length: 16 amino acids. As DNA, the CDR3 is TGTGCCAGCAGTTTCGGATCCACCGTAGGGGTAGGGACCCAGTACTTC. Translation: CASSFGSTVGVGTQYF.

In this sample, this clonotype turned up many times. The chain joins TRBV12-3 or TRBV12-4 to TRBJ1-1, with unresolved D. The CDR3 loop spans 11 amino acids. Trimming pared 5 bases from V and 2 bases from J, leaving 3 bases between. The CDR3 DNA sequence: TGTGCCAGCAGTCACAACACTGAAGCTTTCTTT. This encodes CASSHNTEAFF.

Only a few counts were recorded for this clonotype. A much larger clone lies a single base off, so this may be a read error. V is TRBV10-3 and J is TRBJ2-5, with D perhaps TRBD1 (6 bases). The CDR3 length is 13 residues. The germline V gene has CDR1 ENHRY and CDR2 SYGVKD. DNA for the CDR3: TGTGCCATCTCCGGACAGCCCCAAGAGGCCCAGTACTTC. This sequence encodes CAISGQPQEAQYF.

This clonotype occurred many times. The rearrangement uses TRBV20-1 and TRBJ1-2, with a possible D match to TRBD1 (6 bases). Germline-derived CDR1 and CDR2 are DFQATT and SNEGSKA (reference sequence). Trimming took off 2 bases at V and 0 bases at J, with 10 bases between the two ends. The CDR3 has 14 amino acids. The CDR3 region is CSARPGHTNYGYTF. DNA for the CDR3: TGCAGTGCTAGACCGGGACACACTAACTATGGCTACACCTTC.

At least ten counts were recorded for this clonotype. The CDR3: CASSLGLGSPLHF. CDR3 nucleotides: TGTGCCAGCAGTTTAGGACTTGGTTCACCCCTCCACTTT. The chain couples TRBV12-3 or TRBV12-4 to TRBJ1-6; D gene unclear. V dropped 1 base and J dropped 9 bases, with 7 bases sitting between them. This CDR3 is built from 13 residues.

The rearrangement uses TRBV28 and TRBJ1-5; D may be TRBD1 (5 bases). Trimming pared 11 bases from V and 7 bases from J, leaving 18 bases between. In germline, CDR1 is MDHEN, CDR2 SYDVKM. The CDR3 extends over 13 amino acids. The CDR3 sequence is CASDGGSVQPQHF. CDR3 coding DNA: TGTGCCTCGGATGGGGGAAGCGTACAGCCCCAGCATTTT.

This clonotype was counted ten times or more. The chain is built from TRBV27 and TRBJ2-3, with D uncertain. Germline CDR1 is MNHEY and CDR2 is SMNVEV (reference sequence). V shed 0 bases and J shed 2 bases, with 9 bases lying between them. The CDR3 length is 15 residues. In nucleotides, the CDR3 is TGTGCCAGCAGTTTATCAAGGCTTTTCACAGATACGCAGTATTTT. This gives the protein CASSLSRLFTDTQYF.

This clonotype was seen at least ten times. V usage is TRBV5-1 and J usage is TRBJ1-4; D perhaps matches TRBD1 (6 bases). This CDR3 is 17 amino acids long. V gave up 4 bases and J gave up 7 bases, with 23 bases separating them. Germline lookup yields CDR1 SGHRS and CDR2 YFSETQ. The chain's CDR3 is CASSPNRLGGRGEKLFF. CDR3 in DNA: TGCGCCAGCAGCCCCAACCGTTTAGGGGGGCGAGGTGAAAAACTGTTTTTT.

This clonotype has a count of ten or more. J is TRBJ1-2 and V is TRBV27, with 7 bases lining up with TRBD1. Germline-derived CDR1 and CDR2 are MNHEY and SMNVEV (reference sequence). The CDR3 is made up of 14 amino acids. V dropped 3 bases and J dropped 2; count of bases not matched to a gene: 3. The CDR3 reads CASSFSRGNYGYTF. The CDR3 region has the DNA TGTGCCAGCAGTTTCTCCAGGGGGAACTATGGCTACACCTTC.

The sample holds many counts of this clonotype. The chain employs TRBV2 and TRBJ2-4; tentatively, D is TRBD2 (6 bases). Looked up from germline, CDR1 is SNHLY and CDR2 is FYNNEI. This CDR3 region has 17 residues. Trimming shortened V by 3 bases and J by 2 bases, and 17 bases separated the two germline ends. CDR3 amino acids: CASSDSGAGRTKNIQYF. In DNA, the CDR3 is TGTGCCAGCAGTGATTCTGGTGCGGGGAGGACCAAAAACATTCAGTACTTC.

In the case of this clonotype: This may arise from a read error, as a much more abundant clone is one base away. The CDR3 does not close with the conserved phenylalanine or tryptophan, likely indicating a read error. The chain has TRBV20-1 and TRBJ2-7; 7 positions match TRBD2. Germline V gene data show CDR1 as DFQATT and CDR2 as SNEGSKA (reference sequence). V dropped 7 bases and J dropped 4; count of bases not matched to a gene: 19. This CDR3 region has 16 residues. In DNA, the CDR3 is TGCAGTGTCCTCGGGGATGGCAGCGGGACCTTGTACGAGCAGTACCTC. It encodes CSVLGDGSGTLYEQYL.

This clonotype was detected a few times. The V and J genes are TRBV7-8 and TRBJ2-7; TRBD1 matches at 9 bases. With V trimmed by 3 bases and J by 3 bases, 18 bases remained unmatched. CDR1 is SGHVS, CDR2 FQNEAQ, per germline. This CDR3 spans 19 amino acids. The CDR3 sequence is CASSLPAGTGSIGNYEQYF. In DNA form, the CDR3 reads TGTGCCAGCAGCTTGCCGGCCGGGACAGGGTCTATCGGGAACTACGAGCAGTACTTC.

In its sample, this clonotype was seen many times. This CDR3 is CATSRESSGAYNEQFF. CDR3 sequence (DNA): TGTGCCACCAGCAGAGAGAGTAGCGGGGCGTACAATGAGCAGTTCTTC. This sequence joins TRBV15 and TRBJ2-1; the match to TRBD2 covers 8 bases. This CDR3 is 16 amino acids long. V was clipped by 0 bases and J by 4 bases; unmatched bases: 5. Germline V lookup: CDR1 LNHNV, CDR2 YYDKDF (reference sequence).

This clonotype was counted a few times. The chain couples TRBV18 to TRBJ1-1; a weak D match, TRBD1 (5 bases). V dropped 4 bases and J dropped 4 bases, with 16 bases sitting between them. The CDR3 runs to 15 residues. Germline CDR1 and CDR2: KGHSH and LQKENI. The DNA of the CDR3 is TGTGCCAGCTCACGTCCTCAGGGTTCAGGCACTGAAGCTTTCTTT. Its protein is CASSRPQGSGTEAFF. Filled out from reference TRBV18 and TRBJ1-1, the complete variable domain reads NAGVMQNPRHLVRRRGQEARLRCSPMKGHSHVYWYRQLPEEGLKFMVYLQKENIIDESGMPKERFSAEFPKEGPSILRIQQVVRGDSAAYFCASSRPQGSGTEAFFGQGTRLTVV.

This clonotype has at least ten counts. The chain has TRBV7-2 and TRBJ1-1; D is unclear. Per the germline V gene, CDR1 is SGHTA and CDR2 is FQGNSA. The CDR3 consists of 14 residues. Trimming took 2 bases from V and 0 from J, leaving 7 bases between them. CDR3 sequence: CASSLTSMNTEAFF. CDR3 coding DNA: TGTGCCAGCAGCTTAACAAGCATGAACACTGAAGCTTTCTTT.

As concerns this clonotype: Just one base apart from a much larger clone, this may be a read error. This sequence joins TRBV12-3 or TRBV12-4 and TRBJ2-5; D perhaps matches TRBD2 (5 bases). The CDR3 length is 14 residues. The CDR3 coding sequence is TGTACCAGCAGCCAAGCGGTCAGAGCAGAGACCCAGTACTTC. Protein product: CTSSQAVRAETQYF.

This clonotype was detected ten times or more. CDR3 sequence: CASSFPQGAGTEAFF. Here the CDR3 DNA reads TGTGCCAGCAGTTTCCCCCAGGGGGCTGGGACTGAAGCTTTCTTT. This chain uses TRBV28 with TRBJ1-1, with 8 bases aligning to TRBD1. The CDR3 sequence is 15 residues long. Germline V gene sequence: CDR1 MDHEN, CDR2 SYDVKM. V shed 3 bases and J 5 bases; nucleotides not matched to a gene: 8.

Only a few counts were recorded for this clonotype. This chain connects TRBV9 to TRBJ2-3; no clear D gene. CDR1 SGDLS and CDR2 YYNGEE come from the germline V gene. The ends were cut back, 0 bases at V and 6 bases at J, with 2 bases in the middle. The CDR3 runs to 11 residues. The CDR3 sequence is CASSVDDTQYF. CDR3 nucleotides: TGTGCCAGCAGCGTAGATGATACGCAGTATTTT.

Only a few counts were recorded for this clonotype. V usage is TRBV2 and J usage is TRBJ1-2; 7 nucleotides agree with TRBD1. J lost 6 bases, V lost 5 bases, and 6 bases had no gene match. Germline V gene sequence: CDR1 SNHLY, CDR2 FYNNEI. CDR3 length: 13 residues. The DNA for the CDR3 is TGTGCCAGCAGTCTAGACAGGGTAAATGGCTACACCTTC. Its protein product is CASSLDRVNGYTF.

Only a few counts were recorded for this clonotype. It may be a read error: a sequence one base away is much more abundant. Since no conserved phenylalanine or tryptophan closes the CDR3, a read error is the likely cause. This chain links TRBV12-3 or TRBV12-4 with TRBJ1-1; 7 bases map to TRBD1. V was clipped by 3 bases and J by 1 base; unmatched bases: 2. This CDR3 has 14 residues. This chain's CDR3 is CASSLGQKNTEAFL. CDR3 sequence (DNA): TGTGCCAGCAGTTTGGGACAGAAGAACACTGAAGCTTTCCTT.

In this sample, this clonotype turned up a few times. Being one base from a much bigger clone, this may be a read error. V usage is TRBV7-8 and J usage is TRBJ2-7; D tentatively fits TRBD1 or TRBD2 (5 bases each). This CDR3 is built from 14 residues. Germline V gives CDR1 SGHVS, CDR2 FQNEAQ. The CDR3 reads CASNLAPGPYEQYF. In DNA form, the CDR3 reads TGTGCCAGCAACTTAGCTCCGGGACCGTACGAGCAGTACTTC.

This clonotype showed up many times. DNA for the CDR3: TGTGCCAGCAGTTTCGGGAGCTCTGGAAACACCATATATTTT. It specifies CASSFGSSGNTIYF. The V call is TRBV28, the J call TRBJ1-3; D ambiguous. V lost 3 bases and J 0 bases, leaving 6 bases between the germline ends. The CDR3 extends over 14 amino acids. Germline V gene lookup returns CDR1 MDHEN and CDR2 SYDVKM.